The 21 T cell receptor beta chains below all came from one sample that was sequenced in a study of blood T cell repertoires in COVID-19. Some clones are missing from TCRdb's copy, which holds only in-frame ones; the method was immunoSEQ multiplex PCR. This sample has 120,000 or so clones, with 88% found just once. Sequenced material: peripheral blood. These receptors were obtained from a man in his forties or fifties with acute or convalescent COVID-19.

CDR3 sequence (DNA): TGTGCCAGCAGCATCCGGGACAGCGCTTTTGGCACAGATACGCAGTATTTT. This gives the protein CASSIRDSAFGTDTQYF. The gene calls are TRBV11-3 and TRBJ2-3; TRBD1 matches at 7 bases. Losses at the gene ends were 5 bases for V and 1 base for J; bases not matched to a gene: 12. Germline CDR1 reads SGHNT; CDR2 reads YENEEA. The CDR3 is made up of 17 amino acids.

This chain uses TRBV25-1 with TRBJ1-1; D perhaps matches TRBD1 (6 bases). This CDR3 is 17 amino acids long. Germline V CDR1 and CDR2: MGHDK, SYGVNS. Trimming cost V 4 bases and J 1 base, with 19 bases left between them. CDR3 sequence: CASSGPFRGRGNTEAFF. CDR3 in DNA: TGTGCCAGCAGTGGCCCCTTCAGGGGCCGGGGGAACACTGAAGCTTTCTTT.

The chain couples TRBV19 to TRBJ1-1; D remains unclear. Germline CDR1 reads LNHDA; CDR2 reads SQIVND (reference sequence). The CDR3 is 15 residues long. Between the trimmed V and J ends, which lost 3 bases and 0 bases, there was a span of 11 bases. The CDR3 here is CASSISWRMNTEAFF. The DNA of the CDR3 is TGTGCCAGTAGTATTAGTTGGAGGATGAACACTGAAGCTTTCTTT.

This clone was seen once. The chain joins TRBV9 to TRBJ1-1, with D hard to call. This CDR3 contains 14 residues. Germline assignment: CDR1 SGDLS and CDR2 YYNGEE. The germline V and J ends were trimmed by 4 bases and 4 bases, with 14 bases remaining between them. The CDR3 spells CASSLSNTATEAFF. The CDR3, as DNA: TGTGCCAGCAGCTTATCAAATACAGCCACTGAAGCTTTCTTT.

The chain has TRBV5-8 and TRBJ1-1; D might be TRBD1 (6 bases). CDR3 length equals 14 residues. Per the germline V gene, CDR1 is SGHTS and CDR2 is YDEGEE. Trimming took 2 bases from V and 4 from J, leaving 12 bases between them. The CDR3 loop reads CASSFRGGGTEAFF. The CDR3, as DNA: TGTGCCAGCAGCTTCCGGGGGGGCGGCACTGAAGCTTTCTTT. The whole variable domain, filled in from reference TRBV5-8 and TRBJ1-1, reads EAGVTQSPTHLIKTRGQQATLRCSPISGHTSVYWYQQALGLGLQFLLWYDEGEERNRGNFPPRFSGRQFPNYSSELNVNALELEDSALYLCASSFRGGGTEAFFGQGTRLTVV.

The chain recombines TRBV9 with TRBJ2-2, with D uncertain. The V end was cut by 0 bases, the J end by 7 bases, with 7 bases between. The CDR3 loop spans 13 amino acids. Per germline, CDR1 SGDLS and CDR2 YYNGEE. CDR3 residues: CASSVASVGELFF. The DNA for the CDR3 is TGTGCCAGCAGCGTAGCGAGCGTCGGGGAGCTGTTTTTT.

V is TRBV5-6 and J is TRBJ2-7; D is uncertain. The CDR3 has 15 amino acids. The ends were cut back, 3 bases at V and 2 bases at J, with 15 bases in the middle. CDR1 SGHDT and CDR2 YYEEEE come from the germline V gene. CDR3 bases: TGTGCCAGCAGCTCTCTCGAGTATACCGCCTACGAGCAGTACTTC. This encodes CASSSLEYTAYEQYF.

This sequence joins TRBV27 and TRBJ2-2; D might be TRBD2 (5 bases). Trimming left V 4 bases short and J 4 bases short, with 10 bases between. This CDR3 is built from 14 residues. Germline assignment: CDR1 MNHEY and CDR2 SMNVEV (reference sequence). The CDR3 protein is CASSYSGLTGELFF. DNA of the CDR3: TGTGCCAGCAGTTATTCAGGACTCACCGGGGAGCTGTTTTTT.

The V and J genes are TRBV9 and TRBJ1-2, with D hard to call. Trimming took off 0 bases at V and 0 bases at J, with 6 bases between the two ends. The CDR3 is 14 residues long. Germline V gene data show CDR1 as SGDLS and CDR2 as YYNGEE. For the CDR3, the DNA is TGTGCCAGCAGCGTAGGAGACACTAACTATGGCTACACCTTC. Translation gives CASSVGDTNYGYTF.

The CDR3 here is CASSVAQGGTGELFF. In DNA, the CDR3 is TGTGCCAGCAGCGTAGCGCAGGGGGGCACCGGGGAGCTGTTTTTT. V gene TRBV9 combines with J gene TRBJ2-2; TRBD1 might be the D (7 bases). CDR1 is SGDLS, CDR2 YYNGEE, per germline. The CDR3 spans 15 residues. V lost 0 bases and J lost 4, with 10 bases in between. The complete variable domain, with remaining parts taken from reference TRBV9 and TRBJ2-2, reads DSGVTQTPKHLITATGQRVTLRCSPRSGDLSVYWYQQSLDQGLQFLIQYYNGEERAKGNILERFSAQQFPDLHSELNLSSLELGDSALYFCASSVAQGGTGELFFGEGSRLTVL.

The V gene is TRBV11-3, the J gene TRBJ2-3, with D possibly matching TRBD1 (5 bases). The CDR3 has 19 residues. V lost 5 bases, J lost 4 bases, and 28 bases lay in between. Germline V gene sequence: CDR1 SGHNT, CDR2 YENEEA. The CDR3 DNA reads TGTGCCAGCAGCCTAGTGGACACAGGTCACTGGACCCTCCCAGATACGCAGTATTTT. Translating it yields CASSLVDTGHWTLPDTQYF.

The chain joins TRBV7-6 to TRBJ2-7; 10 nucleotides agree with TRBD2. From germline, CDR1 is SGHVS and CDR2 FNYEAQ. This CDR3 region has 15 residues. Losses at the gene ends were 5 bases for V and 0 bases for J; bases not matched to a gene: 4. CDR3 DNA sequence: TGTGCCAGCAGCCGACTAGCGGGCAACTCCTACGAGCAGTACTTC. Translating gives CASSRLAGNSYEQYF.

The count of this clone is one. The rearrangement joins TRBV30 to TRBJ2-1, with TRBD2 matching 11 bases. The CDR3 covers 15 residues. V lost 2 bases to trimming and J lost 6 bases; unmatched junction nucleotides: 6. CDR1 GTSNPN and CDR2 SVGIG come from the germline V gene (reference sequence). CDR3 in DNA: TGTGCCTGGAGTCCCGGGACTAGCGGACCCAATGAGCAGTTCTTC. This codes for CAWSPGTSGPNEQFF. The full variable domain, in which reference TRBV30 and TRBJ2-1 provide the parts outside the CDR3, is SQTIHQWPATLVQPVGSPLSLECTVEGTSNPNLYWYRQAAGRGLQLLFYSVGIGQISSEVPQNLSASRPQDRQFILSSKKLLLSDSGFYLCAWSPGTSGPNEQFFGPGTRLTVL.

Here the CDR3 DNA reads TGTGCCAGCAGAGGGGGCGGGGAGTACAATGAGCAGTTCTTC. Protein: CASRGGGEYNEQFF. V usage is TRBV5-5 and J usage is TRBJ2-1, with D maybe TRBD1 (7 bases). Germline assignment: CDR1 SGHKS and CDR2 YYEKEE (reference sequence). The CDR3 runs 14 residues. Trimming pared 5 bases from V and 4 bases from J, leaving 13 bases between.

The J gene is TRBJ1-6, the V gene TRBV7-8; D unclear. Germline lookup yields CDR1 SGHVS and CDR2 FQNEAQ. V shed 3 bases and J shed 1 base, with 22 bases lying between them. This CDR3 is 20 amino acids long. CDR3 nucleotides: TGTGCCAGCAGCTTCCTGCCGGCGGGTACGAGAGGTTCCTATAATTCACCCCTCCACTTT. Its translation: CASSFLPAGTRGSYNSPLHF.

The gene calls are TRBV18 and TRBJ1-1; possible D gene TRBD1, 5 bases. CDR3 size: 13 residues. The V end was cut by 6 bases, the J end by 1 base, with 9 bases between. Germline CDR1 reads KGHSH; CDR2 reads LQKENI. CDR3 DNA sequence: TGTGCCAGCTCCTTAACAGGGAACACTGAAGCTTTCTTT. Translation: CASSLTGNTEAFF.

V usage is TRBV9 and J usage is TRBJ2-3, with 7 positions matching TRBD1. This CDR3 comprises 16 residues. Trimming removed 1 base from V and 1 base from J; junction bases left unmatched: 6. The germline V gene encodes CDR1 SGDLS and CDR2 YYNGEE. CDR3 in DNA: TGTGCCAGCAGCGTAAGGGGGCAGGGGGGCACAGATACGCAGTATTTT. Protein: CASSVRGQGGTDTQYF.

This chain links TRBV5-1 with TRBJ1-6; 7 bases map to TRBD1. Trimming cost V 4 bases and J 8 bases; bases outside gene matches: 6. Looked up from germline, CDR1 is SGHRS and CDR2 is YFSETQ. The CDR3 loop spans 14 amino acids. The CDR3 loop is CASSLRTGYSPLHF. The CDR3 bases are TGCGCCAGCAGCCTGAGGACAGGATATTCACCCCTCCACTTT.

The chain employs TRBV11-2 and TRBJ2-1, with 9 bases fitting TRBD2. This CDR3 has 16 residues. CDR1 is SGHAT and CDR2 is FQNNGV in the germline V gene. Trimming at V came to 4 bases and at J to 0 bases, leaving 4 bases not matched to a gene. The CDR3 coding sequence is TGTGCCAGCAGCTCGACTAGCGGAAGCTCCTACAATGAGCAGTTCTTC. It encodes CASSSTSGSSYNEQFF.

This CDR3 reads CASIPRTANTGELFF. CDR3 coding DNA: TGTGCCAGCATTCCCCGGACAGCGAACACCGGGGAGCTGTTTTTT. The chain is built from TRBV11-2 and TRBJ2-2, with D possibly being TRBD1 (6 bases). Looked up from germline, CDR1 is SGHAT and CDR2 is FQNNGV. The V end was cut by 7 bases, the J end by 0 bases, with 12 bases between. CDR3 length: 15 amino acids. The entire variable domain, with the rest obtained from reference TRBV11-2 and TRBJ2-2, is as follows: EAGVAQSPRYKIIEKRQSVAFWCNPISGHATLYWYQQILGQGPKLLIQFQNNGVVDDSQLPKDRFSAERLKGVDSTLKIQPAKLEDSAVYLCASIPRTANTGELFFGEGSRLTVL.

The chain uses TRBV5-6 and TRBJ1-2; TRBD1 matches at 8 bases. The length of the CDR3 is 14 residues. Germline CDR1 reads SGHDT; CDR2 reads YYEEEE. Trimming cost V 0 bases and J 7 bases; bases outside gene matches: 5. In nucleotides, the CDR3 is TGTGCCAGCAGCTTGGCGCAGGGGGCGCGTGGCTACACCTTC. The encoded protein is CASSLAQGARGYTF.